The entry that follows covers one T cell receptor (beta chain) sequence. The antigen it recognizes is unknown. No base quality information exists; no much larger clone differs at one position. The entry originates in a study of blood T cells in healthy people across ages (dated by TCRdb to about 2015). The study in broad terms: Template switching captured roughly one uniquely barcoded TCR beta cDNA molecule per two T cells in model experiments. To track age-related changes in TCR beta repertoire diversity, the study relied on deep sequencing normalized with unique cDNA molecular identifiers. The donors were split into four age groups: young (average around 15 years), middle-aged (nearly 40), aged (roughly 65) and long-lived (82). To avoid experimental bias, donors of different ages were distributed randomly across sequencing lanes. The study analyzed two additional independent replicas of 1 million unique cDNA reads from the same blood draw for two donors, one aged 18 to 29 and one aged 80 or older. Study-level results and caveats: Donor CMV infection status was unknown, potentially confounding age-related changes in expanded clonotypes. Estimates of total diversity based on one million sequenced T cells were considered lower bounds and underestimates. The long-lived group showed more naive CD4+ T cells, fewer expanded clones and increased TCR diversity than the aged group, suggesting age selection. There was a strong correlation between observed TCR beta diversity and the percentage of naive T cells measured by flow cytometry. As age increased, observed TCR beta diversity per million T cells dropped in a roughly linear way, and a significant reduction was already evident by age 40. Conclusive comparison of naive and antigen-experienced compartments was prevented by the profiling of bulk unsorted PBMCs.

The library was made by 5' RACE. Sequencing relied on an Illumina HiSeq 2500. A second roughly 6 to 12 cycle PCR used a sample-barcoded 5' primer and a J-beta primer mix. Each TCR beta cDNA molecule received a unique molecular identifier from a template-switch 5' adaptor carrying 12 random nucleotides. Each sample yielded at least 2.5 million CDR3-containing paired-end reads. The Mint cDNA synthesis kit, primed by a TRBC-specific oligonucleotide, was used to synthesize first-strand cDNA from all RNA. After uracil-DNA glycosylase treatment, a first 18-cycle PCR used universal primers M1SS and BC2_uni_R on all cDNA. Per the source publication's procedure: Each sample was normalized by randomly selecting 1 million high-quality reads, each carrying a distinct molecular identifier. Instead of being binned into consensus sequences, reads that shared molecular identifiers were thrown out. MiTCR, run with a Q25 quality threshold and the strictest error-elimination algorithm, handled CDR3 identification, clonotype clustering and error correction. A nonparametric unseen species model with Euler transformation was used to estimate lower-bound total TCR beta diversity. Clones were called with MiXCR by TCRdb after fastp trimmed the public reads at Q25, and only in-frame beta chains were retained. CDR3 protein duplicates are merged, each entry listing the most common genes and DNA. The V and J calls follow TCRdb's processing rather than the paper's. The sample table contains 650,000 to 800,000 distinct CDR3 sequences; only one count was recorded for more than 40% of them. Roughly 19% of the sample lies in the top ten.

Donors were 40 or so systemically healthy Caucasian individuals from Russia aged about 6 to 100 years. About 9.8 milliliters of peripheral blood were drawn from each donor into EDTA-treated Vacutainer tubes. Ficoll-Paque density-gradient centrifugation was used to isolate PBMCs, with at least 7 million per sample. Total RNA was extracted from PBMCs with Trizol reagent, with at least 6 micrograms obtained per sample. For every donor, flow cytometry on a PBMC aliquot measured the percentage of naive CD45RAhigh/CD27high T cells. Spanning cysteine to phenylalanine, the CDR3 consists of 13 amino acids. The read is trimmed to its CDR3 DNA, 39 bases read in frame from base 1. CDR1 and CDR2 are read off the germline V gene as MNHEY and SVGAGI. V and J are trimmed by 8 bases and 8 bases, and the gene matches miss 11 bases of the junction.

The chain uses TRBV6-5 and TRBJ1-2; 7 central bases correspond to TRBD1. The receptor was derived from a man aged 55 to 70 in good health. Sequenced input: blood. The nucleotide sequence is given as TGTGCCAGCTCCCGGACAGGCCGGCCGGGCTACACCTTC. Translated, it gives CASSRTGRPGYTF.